This entry lists 25 T cell receptor beta chains sequenced from one sample in a study of monozygotic twins with inflammatory bowel disease. TCRdb reprocessed the 5' RACE reads and stores each CDR3 protein as one record, lacking DNA. The listing contains fewer than 550,000 distinct CDR3 sequences. The material sequenced was blood. These receptors all stem from a human donor with ulcerative colitis or Crohn's disease, or a healthy co-twin of an affected twin (not recorded which).

The rearrangement joins TRBV2 to TRBJ1-1. The CDR3 extends over 14 amino acids. Germline CDR1 and CDR2: SNHLY and FYNNEI. Here the CDR3 reads CASSDPGLAAEAFF.

The rearrangement joins TRBV3-1 to TRBJ1-1; TCRdb gives TRBD1 as the D gene, but with no DNA this cannot be confirmed. The length of the CDR3 is 16 residues. CDR1 is LGHDT and CDR2 is YNNKEL in the germline V gene (reference sequence). The CDR3 reads CASSPWTGGRNTEAFF.

The chain links TRBV7-9 to TRBJ1-1; TCRdb's D call, TRBD1, is unchecked because there is no DNA. The CDR3 spans 16 residues. CDR1 is SEHNR and CDR2 is FQNEAQ in the germline V gene (reference sequence). CDR3 sequence: CASSYPSMTGNTEAFF. The variable domain in full, completed from reference TRBV7-9 and TRBJ1-1, reads DTGVSQNPRHKITKRGQNVTFRCDPISEHNRLYWYRQTLGQGPEFLTYFQNEAQLEKSRLLSDRFSAERPKGSFSTLEIQRTEQGDSAMYLCASSYPSMTGNTEAFFGQGTRLTVV.

The gene calls are TRBV5-5 and TRBJ2-3; TCRdb calls TRBD1, which cannot be checked without DNA. This CDR3 comprises 15 residues. Germline lookup yields CDR1 SGHKS and CDR2 YYEKEE (reference sequence). CDR3 in amino acids: CASSLGDRETDTQYF. The entire variable domain, with the rest obtained from reference TRBV5-5 and TRBJ2-3, is as follows: DAGVTQSPTHLIKTRGQQVTLRCSPISGHKSVSWYQQVLGQGPQFIFQYYEKEERGRGNFPDRFSARQFPNYSSELNVNALLLGDSALYLCASSLGDRETDTQYFGPGTRLTVL.

The chain is built from TRBV9 and TRBJ2-3. Germline V lookup: CDR1 SGDLS, CDR2 YYNGEE. CDR3 size: 16 residues. This chain's CDR3 is CASSVGNNPSTDTQYF.

J is TRBJ2-1 and V is TRBV29-1. The CDR3 is made up of 12 amino acids. In germline, CDR1 is SQVTM, CDR2 ANQGSEA. The CDR3 protein is CSVGEPYNEQFF.

The gene calls are TRBV6-5 and TRBJ1-1; the TRBD1 assignment by TCRdb is unverifiable without DNA. This CDR3 is 13 amino acids long. From germline, CDR1 is MNHEY and CDR2 SVGAGI. The CDR3 region is CASSRPGDGKAFF.

The genes are TRBV4-2 and TRBJ2-5; the TCRdb call, TRBD1, lacks DNA for checking. The germline V gene has CDR1 LGHNA and CDR2 YNFKEQ. CDR3 length: 14 amino acids. The CDR3: CASSQTGGQETQYF.

This CDR3 is CASMGRGKTGELFF. The rearrangement links TRBV19 to TRBJ2-2; TCRdb's D call of TRBD1 is untestable without DNA. CDR1 LNHDA and CDR2 SQIVND come from the germline V gene (reference sequence). The CDR3 is made up of 14 amino acids.

The chain links TRBV5-1 to TRBJ2-2; there is no DNA to check the TCRdb D call of TRBD1. Germline CDR1 and CDR2: SGHRS and YFSETQ. There are 16 residues in the CDR3. The CDR3 region is CASSLVAGDNTGELFF.

The chain employs TRBV20-1 and TRBJ2-2. This CDR3 is built from 15 residues. Germline V CDR1 and CDR2: DFQATT, SNEGSKA (reference sequence). The CDR3 loop reads CSARDLEVYTGELFF.

The chain employs TRBV7-9 and TRBJ2-5; the D gene TCRdb calls, TRBD2, cannot be checked with no DNA. The CDR3 contains 14 residues. In germline, CDR1 is SEHNR, CDR2 FQNEAQ (reference sequence). CDR3: CASSPSAGLETQYF. Full variable domain (remainder filled in from reference TRBV7-9 and TRBJ2-5): DTGVSQNPRHKITKRGQNVTFRCDPISEHNRLYWYRQTLGQGPEFLTYFQNEAQLEKSRLLSDRFSAERPKGSFSTLEIQRTEQGDSAMYLCASSPSAGLETQYFGPGTRLLVL.

The V gene is TRBV5-4, the J gene TRBJ2-5; the TCRdb call, TRBD1, lacks DNA for checking. CDR3 size: 14 residues. CDR1 and CDR2 (germline): SGHNT, YYREEE (reference sequence). CDR3 in amino acids: CASSSGPKAETQYF.

This chain joins TRBV7-9 and TRBJ1-1; TCRdb picks TRBD1, but there is no DNA to check that call. Germline values: CDR1 SEHNR, CDR2 FQNEAQ (reference sequence). The CDR3 spans 11 residues. The chain's CDR3 is CASSRPDGAFF.

The chain uses TRBV7-7 and TRBJ2-1; lacking DNA, the TRBD2 call made by TCRdb goes unchecked. Germline loops: CDR1 SSHAT, CDR2 FNYEAQ (reference sequence). The CDR3 covers 15 residues. This CDR3 is CASSRGLASDNEQFF.

This chain uses TRBV5-1 with TRBJ1-2. The CDR3 is 15 amino acids. CDR1 and CDR2 (germline): SGHRS, YFSETQ. CDR3 in amino acids: CASSLGGETNYGYTF.

The V gene is TRBV4-2, the J gene TRBJ2-3; the D gene TCRdb calls, TRBD2, cannot be checked with no DNA. This CDR3 has 17 amino acids. The germline V gene encodes CDR1 LGHNA and CDR2 YNFKEQ. CDR3 in amino acids: CASSQVGAGTYTDTQYF.

This sequence joins TRBV3-1 and TRBJ2-5; TCRdb designates TRBD2, a call that cannot be tested without DNA. Germline values: CDR1 LGHDT, CDR2 YNNKEL (reference sequence). The CDR3 covers 17 residues. The CDR3 is CASSQGILAGSKETQYF.

This rearrangement joins TRBV7-9 to TRBJ2-4. Germline V CDR1 and CDR2: SEHNR, FQNEAQ (reference sequence). This CDR3 is 17 amino acids long. CDR3 loop: CASSRLGSPIDSNIQYF. Full variable domain (missing parts from reference TRBV7-9 and TRBJ2-4): DTGVSQNPRHKITKRGQNVTFRCDPISEHNRLYWYRQTLGQGPEFLTYFQNEAQLEKSRLLSDRFSAERPKGSFSTLEIQRTEQGDSAMYLCASSRLGSPIDSNIQYFGAGTRLSVL.

This chain connects TRBV5-1 to TRBJ2-5; TCRdb returns TRBD1, unconfirmable since there is no DNA. The germline CDR1 and CDR2 sequences are SGHRS and YFSETQ. This CDR3 contains 20 residues. The chain's CDR3 is CASSLAPFWTGSAQKETQYF.

The chain links TRBV29-1 to TRBJ1-1; TCRdb's D call of TRBD1 is untestable without DNA. Germline V gene lookup returns CDR1 SQVTM and CDR2 ANQGSEA. The CDR3 totals 14 residues. CDR3: CSVESGTGNTEAFF. Full variable domain (outside the CDR3, taken from reference TRBV29-1 and TRBJ1-1): SAVISQKPSRDICQRGTSLTIQCQVDSQVTMMFWYRQQPGQSLTLIATANQGSEATYESGFVIDKFPISRPNLTFSTLTVSNMSPEDSSIYLCSVESGTGNTEAFFGQGTRLTVV.

The chain links TRBV7-3 to TRBJ2-5. CDR1 is SGHTA and CDR2 is FQGTGA in the germline V gene. The CDR3 contains 16 residues. CDR3 region: CASSLSGFGSQETQYF.

J is TRBJ1-2 and V is TRBV29-1; there is no DNA to check the TCRdb D call of TRBD1. The CDR3 covers 11 residues. The germline V gene encodes CDR1 SQVTM and CDR2 ANQGSEA. CDR3 amino acids: CSVPTGYGYTF. The full variable domain, rest sourced from reference TRBV29-1 and TRBJ1-2, is SAVISQKPSRDICQRGTSLTIQCQVDSQVTMMFWYRQQPGQSLTLIATANQGSEATYESGFVIDKFPISRPNLTFSTLTVSNMSPEDSSIYLCSVPTGYGYTFGSGTRLTVV.

The V and J genes are TRBV7-2 and TRBJ2-7; TCRdb's D call, TRBD1, is unchecked because there is no DNA. Germline V lookup: CDR1 SGHTA, CDR2 FQGNSA. CDR3 length equals 14 residues. The CDR3 spells CASSLDQDSYEQYF.

The J gene is TRBJ2-5, the V gene TRBV20-1; TCRdb's D call of TRBD2 is untestable without DNA. Germline loops: CDR1 DFQATT, CDR2 SNEGSKA (reference sequence). The CDR3 runs 16 residues. The CDR3 loop reads CSATPGLTRREETQYF.